This TCR beta chain came from a study of blood T cells in healthy people across ages. The authors ran a second PCR of roughly 6 to 12 cycles using a sample-barcoded 5' primer and a J-beta primer mix. TCRdb analysed the 5' RACE reads with MiXCR anew, one entry per CDR3 protein. Of about 1.1 million distinct CDR3 sequences listed, 35% to 40% are singletons. Deletions cut 1 base from V and 0 bases from J, with 9 bases between. CDR1 is DFQATT, CDR2 SNEGSKA, per germline (reference sequence). This CDR3 is 14 amino acids long. The clonotype comes from a man aged 18 to 30 in good health. The J gene is TRBJ1-2, the V gene TRBV20-1; D gene unclear. Sequences were obtained from blood. CDR3 loop: CSARGREANYGYTF. The CDR3 DNA sequence: TGCAGTGCTAGAGGGCGGGAAGCTAACTATGGCTACACCTTC.